These 13 T cell receptor beta chains were sequenced from one sample in a study of blood T cell repertoires in COVID-19. Generated by immunoSEQ multiplex PCR, the TCRdb table keeps only in-frame clones and is missing some. The sample comprises about 89,000 clones, more than 60% of which are singletons, and around 50% rests with the top ten. The sequencing sample was made of peripheral blood. The receptors shown here come from a human donor in a cohort sampled during active COVID-19.

This clone was detected a few times. The chain carries TRBV15 and TRBJ2-7; 9 bases map to TRBD2. CDR1 and CDR2 from the germline V gene are LNHNV and YYDKDF (reference sequence). Trimming took 5 bases from V and 1 from J; bases not matched to a gene: 9. The CDR3 contains 16 residues. CDR3 sequence: CATSPGGREGSYEQYF. CDR3 bases: TGTGCCACCAGCCCCGGGGGGCGGGAGGGGTCCTACGAGCAGTACTTC.

This chain uses TRBV6-4 with TRBJ2-7; D is undetermined. This CDR3 is built from 16 residues. Germline CDR1 reads MRHNA; CDR2 reads SNTAGT. The V end was cut by 6 bases, the J end by 0 bases, with 18 bases between. CDR3 sequence reads: CASRRSLCGSSYEQYF. The CDR3 coding sequence is TGTGCCAGCAGGAGGTCGTTGTGCGGAAGCTCCTACGAGCAGTACTTC.

Here the CDR3 reads CAWSVKSVSPNQPQHF. The CDR3 region has the DNA TGTGCCTGGAGTGTAAAAAGCGTCAGCCCTAATCAGCCCCAGCATTTT. The J gene is TRBJ1-5, the V gene TRBV30; no definite D call. Germline V CDR1 and CDR2: GTSNPN, SVGIG (reference sequence). CDR3 length: 16 amino acids. V lost 0 bases and J 4 bases, leaving 16 bases between the germline ends.

This clone showed up just a few times. The chain carries TRBV7-2 and TRBJ1-5; D call uncertain. The CDR3 runs to 13 residues. Trimming stripped 2 bases from V and 5 bases from J, with 7 bases between. Germline CDR1 is SGHTA and CDR2 is FQGNSA. The CDR3 loop is CASSLSTDQPQHF. CDR3 nucleotides: TGTGCCAGCAGCTTAAGTACAGATCAGCCCCAGCATTTT. Complete variable domain (other parts from reference TRBV7-2 and TRBJ1-5): GAGVSQSPSNKVTEKGKDVELRCDPISGHTALYWYRQSLGQGLEFLIYFQGNSAPDKSGLPSDRFSAERTGGSVSTLTIQRTQQEDSAVYLCASSLSTDQPQHFGDGTRLSIL.

The chain is built from TRBV9 and TRBJ1-2, with D uncertain. CDR3 length equals 14 residues. Germline CDR1 and CDR2: SGDLS and YYNGEE. Trimming shortened V by 3 bases and J by 4 bases, and 13 bases separated the two germline ends. The CDR3 is CASSAGDGSYGYTF. CDR3 in DNA: TGTGCCAGCAGCGCCGGCGACGGGAGCTATGGCTACACCTTC.

J is TRBJ2-5 and V is TRBV24-1; the D gene is possibly TRBD1 (7 bases). Germline CDR1 and CDR2: KGHDR and SFDVKD. V lost 7 bases, J lost 1 base, and 15 bases lay in between. This CDR3 contains 15 residues. For the CDR3, the DNA is TGTGCCACCAGCCAGGGGGGCGGGGCCCAAGAGACCCAGTACTTC. This sequence encodes CATSQGGGAQETQYF.

The chain couples TRBV25-1 to TRBJ2-1, with 9 positions matching TRBD2. This CDR3 has 16 amino acids. J was trimmed by 2 bases and V by 5 bases; bases with no gene match: 7. Per germline, CDR1 MGHDK and CDR2 SYGVNS. The CDR3 coding sequence is TGTGCCAGCAGTACCCGGGGCGGGAGGGCCTACAATGAGCAGTTCTTC. Translation: CASSTRGGRAYNEQFF.

This chain uses TRBV5-1 with TRBJ2-1; a possible D gene is TRBD2 (5 bases). Trimming took 0 bases from V and 2 from J, leaving 9 bases between them. The CDR3 is 15 amino acids. Looked up from germline, CDR1 is SGHRS and CDR2 is YFSETQ. The CDR3 is CASSLAIGAYNEQFF. CDR3 nucleotides: TGCGCCAGCAGCTTGGCCATCGGGGCCTACAATGAGCAGTTCTTC.

This chain joins TRBV27 and TRBJ1-4; 8 bases match TRBD1. With 4 bases clipped from V and 8 bases from J, the junction kept 12 bases outside the gene matches. The CDR3 has 16 residues. Germline CDR1 is MNHEY and CDR2 is SMNVEV (reference sequence). This chain's CDR3 is CASSSDRGVGVEKLFF. CDR3 DNA sequence: TGTGCCAGCAGTTCAGACAGGGGAGTAGGCGTAGAAAAACTGTTTTTT.

The rearrangement joins TRBV6-2 or TRBV6-3 to TRBJ2-5; 9 nucleotides match TRBD2. The CDR3 loop spans 17 amino acids. Germline V gene sequence: CDR1 MNHEY, CDR2 SVGEGT. V lost 4 bases to trimming and J lost 5 bases; unmatched junction nucleotides: 14. CDR3 DNA: TGTGCCAGCAGTTCCCTAGCGGGACCCCGCCGGGGGGAGACCCAGTACTTC. It specifies CASSSLAGPRRGETQYF.

This rearrangement joins TRBV30 to TRBJ2-7; 10 nucleotides agree with TRBD1. J was trimmed by 4 bases and V by 5 bases; bases with no gene match: 8. The CDR3 length is 14 residues. CDR1 and CDR2 from the germline V gene are GTSNPN and SVGIG (reference sequence). This chain's CDR3 is CAWDDRGRGYEQYF. Here the CDR3 DNA reads TGTGCCTGGGACGACAGGGGGCGCGGTTACGAGCAGTACTTC.

The J gene is TRBJ2-3, the V gene TRBV19; maybe TRBD2 (5 bases). Germline V lookup: CDR1 LNHDA, CDR2 SQIVND (reference sequence). The CDR3 runs 14 residues. V was trimmed by 3 bases and J by 1 base, leaving 8 bases between them. The DNA of the CDR3 is TGTGCCAGTAGTATGTGGACTCGCACAGATACGCAGTATTTT. Translation: CASSMWTRTDTQYF.

This chain connects TRBV6-1 to TRBJ2-1; maybe TRBD1 (6 bases). Germline loops: CDR1 MNHNS, CDR2 SASEGT. The V gene lost 6 bases and the J gene lost 6 bases, with 18 bases spanning the gap. CDR3 size: 15 residues. CDR3 residues: CASSHDSQGGNEQFF. The CDR3 DNA sequence: TGTGCCAGCAGCCATGACAGTCAAGGGGGCAATGAGCAGTTCTTC.